The 15 T cell receptor beta chains below were found in one sample sequenced in a study of blood T cell repertoires in COVID-19. The protocol was immunoSEQ multiplex PCR, while the TCRdb copy is restricted to in-frame clones and leaves out a portion. The table lists 180,000 or so clones, 70% to 90% of them singletons, with about 5% in the top ten. Material: peripheral blood. All receptors derive from a woman older than 75 with acute or convalescent COVID-19.

The V and J genes are TRBV5-1 and TRBJ2-7; a possible D gene is TRBD2 (6 bases). Germline CDR1 and CDR2: SGHRS and YFSETQ. Trimming removed 5 bases at V and 3 bases at J, with 15 bases between. This CDR3 comprises 14 residues. CDR3 nucleotides: TGCGCCAGCAGGATTACCGGGGGTAACTACGAGCAGTACTTC. Its protein is CASRITGGNYEQYF.

V gene TRBV6-5 combines with J gene TRBJ2-5, with 9 bases lining up with TRBD1. The junction had 9 bases not matched to a gene; V was cut back by 6 bases and J by 4 bases. Germline-derived CDR1 and CDR2 are MNHEY and SVGAGI. This CDR3 has 15 amino acids. The CDR3 bases are TGTGCCAGCAGGGCTGGGACAGGGATGGGAGAGACCCAGTACTTC. This translates into CASRAGTGMGETQYF.

The chain combines TRBV7-2 with TRBJ1-2; tentative D call: TRBD1 (6 bases). This CDR3 comprises 14 residues. With 4 bases removed from V and 4 bases from J, the gap between germline ends came to 13 bases. The germline CDR1 and CDR2 sequences are SGHTA and FQGNSA. CDR3: CASSSGVGSYGYTF. DNA for the CDR3: TGTGCCAGCAGCTCAGGGGTTGGGAGCTATGGCTACACCTTC.

CDR3 nucleotides: TGCGCCAGCAGTTTCTGGACTAGCGGGAGTTCCTCCTACAATGAGCAGTTCTTC. It specifies CASSFWTSGSSSYNEQFF. The rearrangement links TRBV5-1 to TRBJ2-1, with 13 bases identical to TRBD2. CDR1 is SGHRS, CDR2 YFSETQ, per germline. With 5 bases clipped from V and 0 bases from J, the junction kept 8 bases outside the gene matches. This CDR3 region has 18 residues.

The rearrangement links TRBV7-9 to TRBJ2-7, with 8 bases that match TRBD1. Trimming took 5 bases from V and 5 from J; bases not matched to a gene: 8. The CDR3 runs 14 residues. Germline CDR1 SEHNR, CDR2 FQNEAQ (reference sequence). CDR3 DNA: TGTGCCAGCAGCCGGACAGGGTACGTAGACGAGCAGTACTTC. Protein product: CASSRTGYVDEQYF.

The chain joins TRBV11-2 to TRBJ1-1; D remains unclear. The V end lost 5 bases, the J end lost 4 bases, and 14 bases lay between the germline ends. Germline CDR1 and CDR2: SGHAT and FQNNGV. CDR3 length equals 14 residues. The chain's CDR3 is CASSLTTAGTEAFF. The CDR3 DNA reads as TGTGCCAGCAGCCTTACAACGGCGGGCACTGAAGCTTTCTTT.

The chain has TRBV9 and TRBJ2-6; no reliable D call. Germline V gene sequence: CDR1 SGDLS, CDR2 YYNGEE. CDR3 length: 15 amino acids. V was cut by 4 bases and J by 0 bases, with 8 bases left in between. CDR3 nucleotides: TGTGCCAGCAGCCTTCTGTCCTCTGGGGCCAACGTCCTGACTTTC. As protein: CASSLLSSGANVLTF. The full variable domain, in which reference TRBV9 and TRBJ2-6 provide the parts outside the CDR3, is DSGVTQTPKHLITATGQRVTLRCSPRSGDLSVYWYQQSLDQGLQFLIQYYNGEERAKGNILERFSAQQFPDLHSELNLSSLELGDSALYFCASSLLSSGANVLTFGAGSRLTVL.

The chain uses TRBV9 and TRBJ2-5; 7 bases fit TRBD1. CDR1 and CDR2 (germline): SGDLS, YYNGEE. The CDR3 is made up of 15 amino acids. Germline trimming cut 0 bases from V and 5 bases from J; bases unmatched to any gene: 7. Here the CDR3 reads CASSVASLRGETQYF. DNA for the CDR3: TGTGCCAGCAGCGTAGCTTCACTCAGGGGGGAGACCCAGTACTTC.

The rearrangement uses TRBV29-1 and TRBJ2-7, with D tentatively TRBD1 (6 bases). In germline, CDR1 is SQVTM, CDR2 ANQGSEA. The V end was cut by 7 bases, the J end by 4 bases, with 17 bases between. The length of the CDR3 is 13 residues. This CDR3 reads CSATPAGTYEQYF. CDR3 nucleotide sequence: TGCAGCGCCACCCCGGCAGGGACATACGAGCAGTACTTC.

CDR3 bases: TGTGCCAGCAGCCTGACAGGGGGCTGGAATACGCAGTATTTT. Translated: CASSLTGGWNTQYF. The chain joins TRBV27 to TRBJ2-3, with 10 bases that match TRBD1. The ends lost 6 bases at V and 7 bases at J; junction bases unmatched: 7. Germline V gene data show CDR1 as MNHEY and CDR2 as SMNVEV (reference sequence). CDR3 length equals 14 residues.

The rearrangement joins TRBV5-1 to TRBJ2-1; 15 bases agree with TRBD2. The trim removed 4 bases at V and 0 bases at J, leaving 17 bases unmatched. The CDR3 runs to 22 residues. CDR1 is SGHRS, CDR2 YFSETQ, per germline. For the CDR3, the DNA is TGCGCCAGCAGCGGTTTTATAGGACTAGCGGGAGGGATCGATAGCTCCTACAATGAGCAGTTCTTC. This gives the protein CASSGFIGLAGGIDSSYNEQFF.

The chain combines TRBV7-2 with TRBJ2-1, with 7 bases fitting TRBD2. This CDR3 is 16 amino acids long. CDR1 and CDR2 (germline): SGHTA, FQGNSA. After removal of 1 base from V and 5 bases from J, the junction contained 8 bases not matched to a gene. The CDR3 DNA reads TGTGCCAGCAGCTTAGACGGCCCGCGGGAGAACAATGAGCAGTTCTTC. Its translation: CASSLDGPRENNEQFF.

The rearrangement joins TRBV7-2 to TRBJ2-7; 7 nucleotides line up with TRBD2. Germline trimming cut 2 bases from V and 3 bases from J; bases unmatched to any gene: 7. The CDR3 is 15 residues long. The germline V gene encodes CDR1 SGHTA and CDR2 FQGNSA. CDR3 nucleotides: TGTGCCAGCAGCTTAAGAGGGCTAGCGGTCTACGAGCAGTACTTC. Translating gives CASSLRGLAVYEQYF.

This clone was seen a single time. CDR3 in amino acids: CASSTYPGTDSGNTIYF. The CDR3 DNA reads as TGTGCCAGCAGCACGTACCCCGGGACAGACTCTGGAAACACCATATATTTT. The gene calls are TRBV14 and TRBJ1-3; 7 nucleotides agree with TRBD1. The length of the CDR3 is 17 residues. J lost 0 bases, V lost 5 bases, and 10 bases had no gene match. CDR1 is SGHDN and CDR2 is FVKESK in the germline V gene.

The V and J genes are TRBV27 and TRBJ2-6; TRBD2 might be the D (6 bases). The CDR3 consists of 14 residues. Germline V gives CDR1 MNHEY, CDR2 SMNVEV (reference sequence). The V and J ends lost 7 bases and 4 bases respectively, with 11 bases between them. As DNA, the CDR3 is TGTGCCAGCATGGAGGGGCCAGGGGCCAACGTCCTGACTTTC. Residues: CASMEGPGANVLTF.